This TCR beta chain was obtained from a study of shared clonotypes between healthy human individuals. General study points: Clonotype sharing across donors was expected to vary with sequencing depth.

It was 200 to 250 ng DNA, 30,000 or so T cell genomes, that sorted-subset replicate PCRs used. Assay: immunoSEQ multiplex PCR; the TCRdb copy retains only in-frame clones and omits some. The sample carries hundreds of thousands of clones, more than 70% recorded once. Notes on this clone: What it binds is not known.

This CDR3 is 15 amino acids long. V dropped 6 bases and J dropped 7; count of bases not matched to a gene: 11. Germline V gives CDR1 MDHEN, CDR2 SYDVKM. The TCR comes from a woman aged 25 to 39 in good health. This rearrangement joins TRBV28 to TRBJ2-4; 8 bases map to TRBD1. Material: memory CD4+ T cells sorted from blood. As to subset: CD45RA-negative fraction. The CDR3 bases are TGTGCCAGCAGCCCCTTGGACAGGGAGATGAACATTCAGTACTTC. Translating it yields CASSPLDREMNIQYF.